This record covers a single T cell receptor beta chain. Original processing methods: The authors estimated nucleated cell counts from reference gene primer amplification. Measured with immunoSEQ multiplex PCR; TCRdb has only the in-frame clones, and not every one. For V, J and clone size, that table is used; D and trimming come from the DNA. Among approximately 500,000 clones listed, 75% to 90% were seen once. This sample was taken from a study of blood T cell repertoires in COVID-19. Overall study context: T cells, B-cell-depleted T cells, or PBMCs provided the cDNA or gDNA that served as material.

Germline V gives CDR1 SGHRS, CDR2 YFSETQ. The CDR3 is made up of 16 amino acids. V gave up 4 bases and J gave up 0 bases, with 14 bases separating them. This clonotype was obtained from a human donor in a cohort sampled during active COVID-19. The chain recombines TRBV5-1 with TRBJ1-3; D is unresolved. Sequencing used peripheral blood. The CDR3 coding sequence is TGCGCCAGCAGCCCCGACACCCTTCTCTCTGGAAACACCATATATTTT. Residues: CASSPDTLLSGNTIYF.